This TCR beta chain was retrieved from a study of cytomegalovirus exposure and HLA in healthy donors. Study conclusions and caveats: It was reported in a later analysis that an Asian-associated ancestry cluster showed fewer N-insertions than the 666-donor mean.

Points on this clone: The target antigen is unknown.

Trimming took off 4 bases at V and 3 bases at J, with 5 bases between the two ends. CDR3 length equals 12 residues. CDR1 is SGHTA and CDR2 is FQGNSA in the germline V gene. With 60 Vbeta and 13 Jbeta primers, the PCR was carried out. Profiling relied on immunoSEQ multiplex PCR, and the TCRdb table lists in-frame clones only, not all of them. With 65,000 to 95,000 clones in the sample, the ten largest clones hold about 1.5%. The chain uses TRBV7-2 and TRBJ2-3, with D unclear. This sequence originates from a woman aged 60-75 years in good health and CMV-seronegative. Sequencing was carried out using PBMCs. CDR3 protein: CASSSFTDTQYF. The CDR3 region has the DNA TGTGCCAGCAGCTCCTTTACAGATACGCAGTATTTT.